The sequence of this T cell receptor (beta chain) was determined in a study of cytomegalovirus exposure and HLA in healthy donors. The V gene end was trimmed by 2 bases and the J gene end by 7 bases; junction bases not matched to a gene: 3. CDR1 is MDHEN and CDR2 is SYDVKM in the germline V gene. The CDR3 runs 14 residues. Whole-study findings and limits: Some public TCRs appeared in many individuals, while most sequences were rare.

The PCR was carried out with 60 Vbeta primers and 13 Jbeta primers. Repertoires were generated with immunoSEQ multiplex PCR, while TCRdb's copy carries only in-frame clones and drops some. The top ten clones hold 4.9% of a sample with over 150,000 clones, more than 70% of them seen once. Of note for this clone: Its specificity is unknown.

The sequence came from a male donor in good health and CMV-seronegative. Sequencing was carried out using PBMCs. The gene calls are TRBV28 and TRBJ2-2; 8 nucleotides match TRBD2. The CDR3 here is CASSLMAGGGELFF. The CDR3 nucleotides are TGTGCCAGCAGTTTAATGGCGGGAGGCGGGGAGCTGTTTTTT.